The clone carrying this TCR beta chain was observed a handful of times. MiXCR, applied by TCRdb to the 5' RACE reads, yields one record per CDR3 protein. Of about 50,000 distinct CDR3 sequences listed, roughly 30% are singletons. The V gene's germline CDR1 is SGHRS and CDR2 YFSETQ. CDR3 length equals 13 residues. Trimming took 5 bases from V and 6 from J; bases not matched to a gene: 4. Source material: naive CD4+ T cells sorted from blood. Noted subset: naive CD4+ T cells, CD4+CD45RA+CD25-. The sequence came from a female donor with breast cancer. The rearrangement links TRBV5-1 to TRBJ2-1, with 8 bases aligning to TRBD2. Here the CDR3 reads CASRKGLVNEQFF. The CDR3 DNA sequence: TGCGCCAGCAGGAAGGGACTAGTCAATGAGCAGTTCTTC. Drawing the rest from reference TRBV5-1 and TRBJ2-1, the complete variable domain is KAGVTQTPRYLIKTRGQQVTLSCSPISGHRSVSWYQQTPGQGLQFLFEYFSETQRNKGNFPGRFSGRQFSNSRSEMNVSTLELGDSALYLCASRKGLVNEQFFGPGTRLTVL.